Following are 5 T cell receptor beta chains from one sample sequenced in a study of a mutant IDH1 vaccine in newly diagnosed glioma. For these receptors, no antigen is known. Sequencing was performed with immunoSEQ multiplex PCR; in TCRdb, only in-frame clones are kept and a portion is missing. The sample carries 30,000 to 40,000 clones, about 83% recorded once. Sample time point: week 11, during vaccination. One vaccine dose held 300 ug of mutant IDH1 20-mer peptide and came with topical imiquimod. The sample consisted of PBMCs, taken from a glioma patient whose treatment included an IDH1 peptide vaccine. The origin of the receptors is a man aged 40-49 years with glioma.

A note on this clone: In the same sample, other DNA sequences code for this CDR3. This chain's CDR3 is CSANTEAFF. Written as DNA, the CDR3 is TGCAGTGCGAACACTGAAGCTTTCTTT. The chain carries TRBV20-1 and TRBJ1-1; unclear D gene. Germline CDR1 reads DFQATT; CDR2 reads SNEGSKA (reference sequence). The V gene lost 6 bases and the J gene lost 1 base, with 0 bases spanning the gap. The CDR3 is 9 residues long.

The chain has TRBV20-1 and TRBJ2-3, with D possibly TRBD1 on 5 matching bases. This CDR3 is 11 amino acids long. V was clipped by 4 bases and J by 4 bases, with 6 bases between them. Germline V gene lookup returns CDR1 DFQATT and CDR2 SNEGSKA (reference sequence). The CDR3 nucleotides are TGCAGTGCTAAGGGGCCAGATACGCAGTATTTT. Amino acids: CSAKGPDTQYF.

The gene calls are TRBV5-1 and TRBJ1-3, with no clear D. The V end lost 5 bases, the J end lost 0 bases, and 6 bases lay between the germline ends. This CDR3 contains 13 residues. Germline CDR1 and CDR2: SGHRS and YFSETQ. The CDR3 reads CASREPSGNTIYF. CDR3 nucleotide sequence: TGCGCCAGCAGGGAACCCTCTGGAAACACCATATATTTT.

The chain carries TRBV5-6 and TRBJ2-7; D uncertain. Trimming removed 2 bases from V and 2 bases from J, with 8 bases in between. Looked up from germline, CDR1 is SGHDT and CDR2 is YYEEEE. The CDR3 length is 13 residues. The CDR3 protein is CASSLDGAYEQYF. CDR3 bases: TGTGCCAGCAGCTTAGACGGCGCCTACGAGCAGTACTTC.

The V gene is TRBV5-6, the J gene TRBJ2-5, with TRBD1 matching over 10 bases. Matching the DNA end better, TRBJ2-7 makes the J call doubtful. CDR1 and CDR2 (germline): SGHDT, YYEEEE. The CDR3 is 14 amino acids. The DNA of the CDR3 is TGTGCCAGCAGCGGGGACAGGGGATTCAACGAGCAGTACTTC. It codes for CASSGDRGFNEQYF.